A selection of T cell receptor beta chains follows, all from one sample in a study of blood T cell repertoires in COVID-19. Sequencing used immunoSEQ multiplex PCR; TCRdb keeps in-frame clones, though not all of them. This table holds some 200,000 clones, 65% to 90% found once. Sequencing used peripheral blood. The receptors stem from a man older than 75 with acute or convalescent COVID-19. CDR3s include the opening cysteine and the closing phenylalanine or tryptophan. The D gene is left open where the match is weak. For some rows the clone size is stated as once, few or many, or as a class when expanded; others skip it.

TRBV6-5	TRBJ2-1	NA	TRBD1	TGTGCCAGCAGTTACTCCAGATTGGACAGGACCAATGAGCAGTTCTTC	CASSYSRLDRTNEQFF
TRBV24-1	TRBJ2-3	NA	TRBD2	TGTGCCACCAGTGATCCGCCGGGGGGATCTAGCACAGATACGCAGTATTTT	CATSDPPGGSSTDTQYF
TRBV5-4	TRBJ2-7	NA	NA	TGTGCCGGGTCTCCCGGGGGTAGTAACGAGCAGTACTTC	CAGSPGGSNEQYF
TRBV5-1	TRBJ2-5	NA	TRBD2	TGCGCCAGCAGCGATACTAGCGGGAGGGAGACCCAGTACTTC	CASSDTSGRETQYF
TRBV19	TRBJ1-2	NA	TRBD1	TGTGCCAGCAACCTAGACAGGGGGGTGAGTGGCTACACCTTC	CASNLDRGVSGYTF
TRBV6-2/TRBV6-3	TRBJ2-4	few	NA	TGTGCCAGCAGTTACGGGAGATCCCTAGCCAAAAACATTCAGTACTTC	CASSYGRSLAKNIQYF
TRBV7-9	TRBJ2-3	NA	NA	TGTGCCAGCAGCTTAGCGTTGGGGGGGACACCCACAGATACGCAGTATTTT	CASSLALGGTPTDTQYF
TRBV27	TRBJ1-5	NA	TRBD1	TGTGCCAGCAGTGGACAGGGGGACAATCAGCCCCAGCATTTT	CASSGQGDNQPQHF
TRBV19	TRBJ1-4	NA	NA	TGTGCCAGTAGTATTGCAGGGGATGAAAAACTGTTTTTT	CASSIAGDEKLFF
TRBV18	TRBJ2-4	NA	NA	TGTGCCAGTTCCTCGAGGAGCTCTGGGAAAAACATTCAGTACTTC	CASSSRSSGKNIQYF
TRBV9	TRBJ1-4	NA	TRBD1	TGTGCCAGCAGCGGGACAGGGGGCATGGGAAAACTGTTTTTT	CASSGTGGMGKLFF
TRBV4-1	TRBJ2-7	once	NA	TGCGCCAGCAGCCAAGCAACTAGCAGTCCCTACGAGCAGTACTTC	CASSQATSSPYEQYF
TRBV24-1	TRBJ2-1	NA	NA	TGTGCCACCAGTGGTGGAGGGCTGAGCTCCTACAATGAGCAGTTCTTC	CATSGGGLSSYNEQFF